The table lists the clone carrying this T cell receptor (beta chain) with many counts. The data are from a study of early T cells in non-severe SARS-CoV-2 infection. For the study at large: It was bulk RNA from unsorted whole blood that was sequenced, and the chains were unpaired.

In TCRdb, the 5' RACE reads were re-called with MiXCR into one record per CDR3 protein. The data hold fewer than 35,000 distinct CDR3 sequences, with 4% to 5.5% observed a single time. This clonotype originated in an adult who was a healthcare worker with PCR-confirmed SARS-CoV-2 infection or an uninfected control (not recorded which). Specimen: whole blood.

The CDR3 here is CASSHPGDTQYF. The CDR3 bases are TGTGCCAGTAGCCATCCGGGAGATACGCAGTATTTT. The chain links TRBV19 to TRBJ2-3; D not resolved. Germline V lookup: CDR1 LNHDA, CDR2 SQIVND (reference sequence). V lost 6 bases to trimming and J lost 5 bases, with 9 bases between them. The CDR3 extends over 12 amino acids.